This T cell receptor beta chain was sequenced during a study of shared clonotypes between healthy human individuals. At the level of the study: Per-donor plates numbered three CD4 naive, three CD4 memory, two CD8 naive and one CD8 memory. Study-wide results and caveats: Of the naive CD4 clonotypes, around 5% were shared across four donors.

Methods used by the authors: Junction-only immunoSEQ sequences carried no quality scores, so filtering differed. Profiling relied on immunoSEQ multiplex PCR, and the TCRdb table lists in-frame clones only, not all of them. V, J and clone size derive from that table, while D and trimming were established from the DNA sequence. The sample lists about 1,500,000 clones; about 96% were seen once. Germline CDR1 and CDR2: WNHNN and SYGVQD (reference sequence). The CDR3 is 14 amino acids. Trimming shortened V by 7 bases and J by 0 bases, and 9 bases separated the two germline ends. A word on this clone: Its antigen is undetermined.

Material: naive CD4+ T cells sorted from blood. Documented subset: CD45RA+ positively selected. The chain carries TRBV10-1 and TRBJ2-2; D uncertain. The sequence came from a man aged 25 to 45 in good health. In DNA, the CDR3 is TGCGCCAGCAAGGACGGAGCGAACACCGGGGAGCTGTTTTTT. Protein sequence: CASKDGANTGELFF.